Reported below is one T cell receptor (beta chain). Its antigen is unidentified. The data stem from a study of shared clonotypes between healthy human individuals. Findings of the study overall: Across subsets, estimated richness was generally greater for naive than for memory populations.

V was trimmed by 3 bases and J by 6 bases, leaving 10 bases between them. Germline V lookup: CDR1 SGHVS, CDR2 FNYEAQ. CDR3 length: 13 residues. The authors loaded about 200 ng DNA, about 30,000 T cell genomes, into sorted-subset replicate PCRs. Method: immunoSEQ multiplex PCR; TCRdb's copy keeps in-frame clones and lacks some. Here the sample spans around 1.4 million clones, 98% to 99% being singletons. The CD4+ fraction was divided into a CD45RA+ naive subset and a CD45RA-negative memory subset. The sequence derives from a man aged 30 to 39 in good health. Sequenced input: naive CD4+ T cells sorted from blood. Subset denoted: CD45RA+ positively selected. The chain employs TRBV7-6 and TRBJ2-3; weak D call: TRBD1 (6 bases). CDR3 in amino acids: CASSFTGYDTQYF. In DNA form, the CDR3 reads TGTGCCAGCAGCTTTACAGGGTACGATACGCAGTATTTT.